Listed here are 14 T cell receptor beta chains from one sample, sequenced in a study of blood T cell repertoires in COVID-19. The method was immunoSEQ multiplex PCR; TCRdb's version includes in-frame clones alone and lacks a portion of them. The sample yields 30,000 to 40,000 clones, over 75% seen once. Sequencing was carried out using peripheral blood. Source of these receptors: a woman between 55 and 75 years old with active COVID-19.

The rearrangement links TRBV4-1 to TRBJ2-7; TRBD2 matches 11 bases. J lost 4 bases, V lost 3 bases, and 5 bases had no gene match. CDR1 and CDR2 (germline): MGHRA, YSYEKL. The CDR3 is 15 residues long. CDR3 sequence reads: CASSQQTSGNYEQYF. The CDR3 nucleotides read TGCGCCAGCAGCCAGCAGACTAGCGGGAATTACGAGCAGTACTTC.

The genes are TRBV24-1 and TRBJ2-2, with 7 nucleotides matching TRBD1. V shed 4 bases and J 6 bases; nucleotides not matched to a gene: 10. This CDR3 has 16 residues. Germline-derived CDR1 and CDR2 are KGHDR and SFDVKD. DNA for the CDR3: TGTGCCACCAGTGACCTTGAGACAGGGTGGGCCGGGGAGCTGTTTTTT. Translated, it gives CATSDLETGWAGELFF.

This chain connects TRBV9 to TRBJ2-3; 8 bases fit TRBD2. Losses at the gene ends were 3 bases for V and 4 bases for J; bases not matched to a gene: 7. Per germline, CDR1 SGDLS and CDR2 YYNGEE. The CDR3 covers 15 residues. The CDR3 coding sequence is TGTGCCAGCAGCGCGAGCGGGGGCGGCGCAGATACGCAGTATTTT. Translated, it gives CASSASGGGADTQYF.

This chain connects TRBV5-1 to TRBJ2-2; unclear D gene. V was cut by 3 bases and J by 2 bases, with 11 bases left in between. The CDR3 is made up of 15 amino acids. CDR1 is SGHRS, CDR2 YFSETQ, per germline. The chain's CDR3 is CASSSGSLNTGELFF. CDR3 in DNA: TGCGCCAGCAGCTCCGGGTCACTAAACACCGGGGAGCTGTTTTTT. Full variable domain (rest looked up from reference TRBV5-1 and TRBJ2-2): KAGVTQTPRYLIKTRGQQVTLSCSPISGHRSVSWYQQTPGQGLQFLFEYFSETQRNKGNFPGRFSGRQFSNSRSEMNVSTLELGDSALYLCASSSGSLNTGELFFGEGSRLTVL.

The genes are TRBV5-1 and TRBJ2-3; 7 bases are shared with TRBD1. Germline CDR1 is SGHRS and CDR2 is YFSETQ. This CDR3 is built from 14 residues. The V segment lost 4 bases and the J segment 1 base; nucleotides outside the gene matches: 3. CDR3 protein: CASSNRGGTDTQYF. The DNA for the CDR3 is TGCGCCAGCAGCAACAGGGGTGGCACAGATACGCAGTATTTT.

The chain has TRBV28 and TRBJ1-4, with a possible D match to TRBD1 (6 bases). The CDR3 runs to 14 residues. Per the germline V gene, CDR1 is MDHEN and CDR2 is SYDVKM. V dropped 6 bases and J dropped 1 base, with 9 bases sitting between them. The CDR3 loop reads CASRRTVTNEKLFF. The CDR3 coding sequence is TGTGCCAGCAGGAGGACAGTAACTAATGAAAAACTGTTTTTT.

The CDR3 sequence is CASSQGGLAGVKVYGQFF. The CDR3 bases are TGCGCCAGCAGCCAAGGGGGACTAGCGGGAGTAAAGGTATATGGGCAGTTCTTC. The rearrangement joins TRBV4-1 to TRBJ2-1; TRBD2 matches 14 bases. CDR1 MGHRA and CDR2 YSYEKL come from the germline V gene. The CDR3 sequence is 18 residues long. V was clipped by 1 base and J by 12 bases; unmatched bases: 14.

The chain links TRBV10-3 to TRBJ2-7, with 10 nucleotides matching TRBD1. Per germline, CDR1 ENHRY and CDR2 SYGVKD. The CDR3 contains 17 residues. V trimming: 0 bases; J trimming: 4 bases; junction bases outside the gene matches: 9. The chain's CDR3 is CAISESILRDRGYEQYF. CDR3 nucleotides: TGTGCCATCAGTGAGTCGATTCTCCGGGACAGGGGTTACGAGCAGTACTTC.

This rearrangement joins TRBV24-1 to TRBJ2-3, with TRBD2 as a possible D gene (7 bases). The CDR3 sequence is 17 residues long. V was shortened by 0 bases and J by 2 bases, with 14 bases between the two germline ends. Germline values: CDR1 KGHDR, CDR2 SFDVKD. The CDR3 sequence is CATSDLPGGQATDTQYF. Here the CDR3 DNA reads TGTGCCACCAGTGATTTGCCCGGGGGGCAGGCCACAGATACGCAGTATTTT.

The CDR3 bases are TGTGCCAGCTCACCGTTTACTCAGGTTTATCAGGGCTACACCTTC. Translation gives CASSPFTQVYQGYTF. The V call is TRBV18, the J call TRBJ1-2; D is ambiguous. Trimming removed 3 bases from V and 8 bases from J, with 19 bases in between. Germline V gene lookup returns CDR1 KGHSH and CDR2 LQKENI. The CDR3 runs to 15 residues. Together with reference TRBV18 and TRBJ1-2, the CDR3 gives the full variable domain: NAGVMQNPRHLVRRRGQEARLRCSPMKGHSHVYWYRQLPEEGLKFMVYLQKENIIDESGMPKERFSAEFPKEGPSILRIQQVVRGDSAAYFCASSPFTQVYQGYTFGSGTRLTVV.

The chain has TRBV7-9 and TRBJ1-3; 7 bases are shared with TRBD1. CDR1 is SEHNR and CDR2 is FQNEAQ in the germline V gene (reference sequence). The trim removed 5 bases at V and 2 bases at J, leaving 6 bases unmatched. The CDR3 totals 15 residues. The CDR3 here is CASSPHRGAGNTIYF. The CDR3 bases are TGTGCCAGCAGCCCCCACAGGGGCGCTGGAAACACCATATATTTT.

This chain links TRBV5-5 with TRBJ2-5; TRBD1 matches 9 bases. Germline loops: CDR1 SGHKS, CDR2 YYEKEE (reference sequence). The CDR3 length is 16 residues. V shed 0 bases, J shed 5 bases, and the junction held 8 bases outside the gene matches. The CDR3 here is CASSLVTGGFGETQYF. The CDR3 region has the DNA TGTGCCAGCAGCTTGGTCACAGGGGGCTTCGGGGAGACCCAGTACTTC.

The chain recombines TRBV2 with TRBJ1-2; D may be TRBD1 (6 bases). CDR3 length equals 14 residues. Deletions cut 6 bases from V and 3 bases from J, with 14 bases between. Looked up from germline, CDR1 is SNHLY and CDR2 is FYNNEI. The CDR3 bases are TGTGCCAGCAGACAGGGACCTTCGCACTATGGCTACACCTTC. This sequence encodes CASRQGPSHYGYTF.

This sequence joins TRBV4-2 and TRBJ2-3, with D uncertain. Trimming stripped 0 bases from V and 6 bases from J, with 4 bases between. The length of the CDR3 is 12 residues. CDR1 is LGHNA, CDR2 YNFKEQ, per germline. The CDR3 DNA follows: TGTGCCAGCAGCCAAGAGAGGGATACGCAGTATTTT. Translating it yields CASSQERDTQYF.